Presented here are 3 T cell receptor beta chains from one specimen sequenced in a study of CXCR3-negative and CXCR3-positive naive CD8 T cells. General study findings and limits: CXCR3-positive naive cells carried more hydrophobic TRB CDR3s than CXCR3-negative naive cells did.

No antigen is known for these receptors. 5' RACE that incorporated UMI labels was used to prepare the TRB cDNA libraries. TCRdb re-called the 5' RACE reads; every CDR3 protein appears as one record, without DNA. This table holds approximately 5,000 distinct CDR3 sequences. The sequencing sample was made of naive CXCR3+ CD8+ T cells from blood. Described subset: CD45RO-CCR7+CD27+CD95- naive CD8+ T cells expressing CXCR3 (TNR3+). The receptors stem from a human donor in good health. Some clones in this sample may be carry-over from other donors' samples.

J is TRBJ1-2 and V is TRBV7-9; TCRdb's D gene call, TRBD1, goes unchecked for lack of DNA. The CDR3 sequence is 17 residues long. Looked up from germline, CDR1 is SEHNR and CDR2 is FQNEAQ (reference sequence). This CDR3 reads CASSPGQENPGSYGYTF. Based on the CDR3 plus reference TRBV7-9 and TRBJ1-2, the full variable domain is DTGVSQNPRHKITKRGQNVTFRCDPISEHNRLYWYRQTLGQGPEFLTYFQNEAQLEKSRLLSDRFSAERPKGSFSTLEIQRTEQGDSAMYLCASSPGQENPGSYGYTFGSGTRLTVV.

The chain employs TRBV10-3 and TRBJ2-1; the D call of TRBD2 rests on TCRdb alone, since no DNA is present to check it. CDR1 and CDR2 (germline): ENHRY, SYGVKD. The CDR3 runs to 14 residues. The CDR3 loop reads CAISESETSYEQFF.

The V and J genes are TRBV7-6 and TRBJ1-2. This CDR3 contains 14 residues. Germline V gene sequence: CDR1 SGHVS, CDR2 FNYEAQ. The CDR3 protein is CASSLSDGGRGYTF.